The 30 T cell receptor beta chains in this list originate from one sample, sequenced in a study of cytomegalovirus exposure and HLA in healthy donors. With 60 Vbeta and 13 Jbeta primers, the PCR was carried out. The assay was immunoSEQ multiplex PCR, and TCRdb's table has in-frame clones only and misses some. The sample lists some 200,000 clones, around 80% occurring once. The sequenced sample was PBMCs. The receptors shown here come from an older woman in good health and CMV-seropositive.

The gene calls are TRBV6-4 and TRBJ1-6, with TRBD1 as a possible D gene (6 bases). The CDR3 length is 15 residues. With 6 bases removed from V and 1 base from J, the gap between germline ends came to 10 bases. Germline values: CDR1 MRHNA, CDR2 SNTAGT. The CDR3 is CASSAGASYNSPLHF. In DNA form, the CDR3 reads TGTGCCAGCAGCGCGGGGGCTTCCTATAATTCACCCCTCCACTTT.

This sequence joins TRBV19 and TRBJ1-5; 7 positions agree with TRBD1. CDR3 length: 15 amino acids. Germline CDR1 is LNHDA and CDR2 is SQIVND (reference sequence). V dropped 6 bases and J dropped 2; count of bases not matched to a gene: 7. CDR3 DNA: TGTGCCAGTAGATCCGGGACAGTTGGCAATCAGCCCCAGCATTTT. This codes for CASRSGTVGNQPQHF.

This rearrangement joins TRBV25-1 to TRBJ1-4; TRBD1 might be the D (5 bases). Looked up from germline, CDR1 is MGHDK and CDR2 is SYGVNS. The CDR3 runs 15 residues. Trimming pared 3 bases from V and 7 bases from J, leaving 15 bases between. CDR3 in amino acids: CASSELPGGGEKLFF. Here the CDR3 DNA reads TGTGCCAGCAGTGAGCTGCCGGGGGGGGGTGAAAAACTGTTTTTT.

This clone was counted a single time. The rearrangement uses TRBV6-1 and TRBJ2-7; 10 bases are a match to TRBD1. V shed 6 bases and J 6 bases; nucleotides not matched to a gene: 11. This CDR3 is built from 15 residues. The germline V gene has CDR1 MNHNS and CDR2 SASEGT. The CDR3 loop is CASRAGGTGESEQYF. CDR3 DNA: TGTGCCAGCAGAGCAGGTGGGACAGGGGAAAGCGAGCAGTACTTC.

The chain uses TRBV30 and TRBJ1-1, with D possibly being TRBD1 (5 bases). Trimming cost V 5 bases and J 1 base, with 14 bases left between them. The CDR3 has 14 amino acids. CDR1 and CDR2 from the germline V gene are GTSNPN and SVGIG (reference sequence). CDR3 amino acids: CAWASQGWNTEAFF. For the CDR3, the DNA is TGTGCCTGGGCCTCTCAGGGATGGAACACTGAAGCTTTCTTT. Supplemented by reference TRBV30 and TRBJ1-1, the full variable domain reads SQTIHQWPATLVQPVGSPLSLECTVEGTSNPNLYWYRQAAGRGLQLLFYSVGIGQISSEVPQNLSASRPQDRQFILSSKKLLLSDSGFYLCAWASQGWNTEAFFGQGTRLTVV.

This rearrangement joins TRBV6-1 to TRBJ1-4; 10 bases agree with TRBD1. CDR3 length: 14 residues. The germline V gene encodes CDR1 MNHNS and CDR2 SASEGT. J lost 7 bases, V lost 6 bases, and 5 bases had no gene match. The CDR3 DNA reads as TGTGCCAGCAGACTCGACAGGGGGCGTGAAAAACTGTTTTTT. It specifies CASRLDRGREKLFF.

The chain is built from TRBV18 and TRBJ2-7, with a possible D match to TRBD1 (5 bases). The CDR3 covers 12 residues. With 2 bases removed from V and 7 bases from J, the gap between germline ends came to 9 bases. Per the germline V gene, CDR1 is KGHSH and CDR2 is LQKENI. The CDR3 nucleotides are TGTGCCAGCTCACCAGGGGCCAAAGAGCAGTACTTC. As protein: CASSPGAKEQYF.

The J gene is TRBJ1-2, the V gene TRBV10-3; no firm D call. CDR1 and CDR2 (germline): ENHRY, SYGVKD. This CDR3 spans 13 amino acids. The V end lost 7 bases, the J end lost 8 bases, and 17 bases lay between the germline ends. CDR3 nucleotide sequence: TGTGCCATCACTATACAGCCTTCTTGGGGCTACACCTTC. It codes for CAITIQPSWGYTF.

The CDR3, as DNA: TGCGCCAGCACTCCCGGGACTAGCGCTTACAATGAGCAGTTCTTC. Its protein is CASTPGTSAYNEQFF. The V call is TRBV5-1, the J call TRBJ2-1, with TRBD2 matching 10 bases. CDR3 length: 15 residues. The germline gives CDR1 SGHRS, CDR2 YFSETQ. Trimming cost V 6 bases and J 4 bases; bases outside gene matches: 7.

DNA for the CDR3: TGTGCCAGCAGGGGACAGGGCATCTCCTACGAGCAGTACTTC. As protein: CASRGQGISYEQYF. The chain combines TRBV6-5 with TRBJ2-7; 9 positions agree with TRBD1. CDR3 size: 14 residues. CDR1 MNHEY and CDR2 SVGAGI come from the germline V gene. V was clipped by 6 bases and J by 0 bases; unmatched bases: 3.

CDR3 sequence reads: CASSVGGGDTEAFF. The CDR3 coding sequence is TGTGCCAGCAGCGTCGGAGGGGGGGACACTGAAGCTTTCTTT. The rearrangement uses TRBV9 and TRBJ1-1, with D possibly being TRBD1 (6 bases). Looked up from germline, CDR1 is SGDLS and CDR2 is YYNGEE. The CDR3 consists of 14 residues. V lost 2 bases, J lost 3 bases, and 11 bases lay in between.

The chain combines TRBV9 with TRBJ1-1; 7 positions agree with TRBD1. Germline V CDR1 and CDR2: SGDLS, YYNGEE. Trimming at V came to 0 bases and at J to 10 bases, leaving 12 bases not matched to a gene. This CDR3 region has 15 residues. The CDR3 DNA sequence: TGTGCCAGCAGCGTAGGTCCAGGGGGTCTGTTGGGAGCTTTCTTT. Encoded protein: CASSVGPGGLLGAFF.

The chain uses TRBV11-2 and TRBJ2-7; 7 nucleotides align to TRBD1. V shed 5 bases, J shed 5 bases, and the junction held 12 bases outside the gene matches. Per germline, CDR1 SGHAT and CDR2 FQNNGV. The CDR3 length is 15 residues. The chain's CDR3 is CASSLGARGIDEQYF. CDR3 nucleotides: TGTGCCAGCAGCCTCGGGGCCAGGGGGATAGACGAGCAGTACTTC.

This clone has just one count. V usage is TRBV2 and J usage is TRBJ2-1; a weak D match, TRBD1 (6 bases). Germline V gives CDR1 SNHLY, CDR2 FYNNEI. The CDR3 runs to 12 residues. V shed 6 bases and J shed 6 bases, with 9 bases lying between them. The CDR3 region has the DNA TGTGCCAGCAGGTTACAGGGCAATGAGCAGTTCTTC. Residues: CASRLQGNEQFF.

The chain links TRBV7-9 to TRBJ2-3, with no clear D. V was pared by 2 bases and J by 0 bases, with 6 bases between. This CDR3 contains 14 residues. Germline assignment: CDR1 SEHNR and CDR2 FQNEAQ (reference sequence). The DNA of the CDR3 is TGTGCCAGCAGCTTAATGGCTAGCACAGATACGCAGTATTTT. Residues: CASSLMASTDTQYF.

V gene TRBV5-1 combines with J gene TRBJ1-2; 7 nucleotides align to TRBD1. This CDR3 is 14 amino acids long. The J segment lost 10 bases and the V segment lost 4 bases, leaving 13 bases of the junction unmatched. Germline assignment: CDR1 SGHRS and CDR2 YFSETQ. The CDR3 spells CASSPEVGGNVYTF. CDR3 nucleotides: TGCGCCAGCAGCCCGGAGGTAGGGGGCAATGTCTACACCTTC. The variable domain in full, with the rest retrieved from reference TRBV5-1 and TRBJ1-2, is KAGVTQTPRYLIKTRGQQVTLSCSPISGHRSVSWYQQTPGQGLQFLFEYFSETQRNKGNFPGRFSGRQFSNSRSEMNVSTLELGDSALYLCASSPEVGGNVYTFGSGTRLTVV.

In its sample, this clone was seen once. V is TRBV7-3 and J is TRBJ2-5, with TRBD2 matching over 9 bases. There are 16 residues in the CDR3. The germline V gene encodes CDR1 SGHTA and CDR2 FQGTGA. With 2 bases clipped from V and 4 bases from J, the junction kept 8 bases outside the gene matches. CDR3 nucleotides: TGTGCCAGCAGCTTACGTGGCGGGGGGGTTCGAGAGACCCAGTACTTC. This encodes CASSLRGGGVRETQYF.

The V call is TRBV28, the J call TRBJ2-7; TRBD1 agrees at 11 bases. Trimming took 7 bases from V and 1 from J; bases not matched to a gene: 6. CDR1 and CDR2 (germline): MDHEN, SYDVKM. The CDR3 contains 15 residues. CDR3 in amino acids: CASTSGTGGSYEQYF. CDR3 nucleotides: TGTGCCAGCACCAGTGGGACAGGGGGTTCCTACGAGCAGTACTTC.

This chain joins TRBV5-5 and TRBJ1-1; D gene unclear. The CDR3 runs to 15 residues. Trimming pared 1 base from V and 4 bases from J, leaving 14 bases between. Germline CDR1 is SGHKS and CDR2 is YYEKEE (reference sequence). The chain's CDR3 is CASSLYSRSPTEAFF. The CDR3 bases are TGTGCCAGCAGCTTGTACTCCCGCTCTCCCACTGAAGCTTTCTTT.

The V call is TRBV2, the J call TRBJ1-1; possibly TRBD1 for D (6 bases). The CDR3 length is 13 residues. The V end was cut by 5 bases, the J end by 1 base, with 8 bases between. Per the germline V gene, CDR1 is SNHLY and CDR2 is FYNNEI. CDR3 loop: CASSWGQNTEAFF. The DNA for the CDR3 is TGTGCCAGCAGTTGGGGACAGAACACTGAAGCTTTCTTT.

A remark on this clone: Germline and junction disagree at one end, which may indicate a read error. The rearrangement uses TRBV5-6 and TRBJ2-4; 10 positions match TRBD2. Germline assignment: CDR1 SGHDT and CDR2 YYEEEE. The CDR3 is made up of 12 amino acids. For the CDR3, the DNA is TGTGCCAGCAGCTTGGGACTAGCGGGCGTGCACTTC. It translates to CASSLGLAGVHF.

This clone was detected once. CDR3 protein: CASSWILAGGVLEQYF. CDR3 bases: TGCGCCAGCAGCTGGATATTAGCGGGAGGCGTCCTAGAGCAGTACTTC. The chain combines TRBV5-1 with TRBJ2-5; 10 bases align to TRBD2. Germline V lookup: CDR1 SGHRS, CDR2 YFSETQ. The CDR3 contains 16 residues. After removal of 3 bases from V and 11 bases from J, the junction contained 16 bases not matched to a gene.

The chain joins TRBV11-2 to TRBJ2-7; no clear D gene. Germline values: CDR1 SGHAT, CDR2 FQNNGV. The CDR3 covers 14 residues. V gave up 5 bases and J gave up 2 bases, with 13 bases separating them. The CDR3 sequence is CASSPRATTYEQYF. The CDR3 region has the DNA TGTGCCAGCAGCCCGCGAGCTACGACCTACGAGCAGTACTTC. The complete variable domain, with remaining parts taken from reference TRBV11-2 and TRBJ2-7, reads EAGVAQSPRYKIIEKRQSVAFWCNPISGHATLYWYQQILGQGPKLLIQFQNNGVVDDSQLPKDRFSAERLKGVDSTLKIQPAKLEDSAVYLCASSPRATTYEQYFGPGTRLTVT.

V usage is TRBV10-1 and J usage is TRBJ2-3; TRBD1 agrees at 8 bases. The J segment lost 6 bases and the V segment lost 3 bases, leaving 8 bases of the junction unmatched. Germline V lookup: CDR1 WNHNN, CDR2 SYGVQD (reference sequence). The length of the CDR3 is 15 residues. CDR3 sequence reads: CASSDARQGADTQYF. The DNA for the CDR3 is TGCGCCAGCAGTGACGCTCGGCAGGGGGCTGATACGCAGTATTTT.

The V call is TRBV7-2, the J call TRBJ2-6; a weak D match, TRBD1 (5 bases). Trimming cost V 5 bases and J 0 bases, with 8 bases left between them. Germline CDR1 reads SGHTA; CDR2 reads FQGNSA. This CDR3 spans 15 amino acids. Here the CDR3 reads CASSIRVSGANVLTF. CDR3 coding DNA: TGTGCCAGCAGCATCAGGGTCTCTGGGGCCAACGTCCTGACTTTC.

The CDR3 DNA reads TGCGCCAGCAGCCAAGAGACTAGCGGGAGTGAGGACGAGCAGTACTTC. This sequence encodes CASSQETSGSEDEQYF. The chain joins TRBV4-1 to TRBJ2-7, with 12 bases identical to TRBD2. The CDR3 sequence is 16 residues long. Trimming removed 0 bases from V and 5 bases from J; junction bases left unmatched: 5. Looked up from germline, CDR1 is MGHRA and CDR2 is YSYEKL.

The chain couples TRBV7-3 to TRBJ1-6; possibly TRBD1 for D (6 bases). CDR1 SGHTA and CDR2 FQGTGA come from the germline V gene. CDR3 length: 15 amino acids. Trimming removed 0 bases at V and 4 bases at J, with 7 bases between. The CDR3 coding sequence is TGTGCCAGCAGCTTAACGGGGGCTTATAATTCACCCCTCCACTTT. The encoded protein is CASSLTGAYNSPLHF.

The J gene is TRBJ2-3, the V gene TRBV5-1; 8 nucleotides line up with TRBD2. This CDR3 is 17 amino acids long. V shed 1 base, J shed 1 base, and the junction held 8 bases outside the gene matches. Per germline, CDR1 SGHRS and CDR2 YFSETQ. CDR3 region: CASSLWPSGLRTDTQYF. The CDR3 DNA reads TGCGCCAGCAGCTTGTGGCCTAGCGGGCTCCGCACAGATACGCAGTATTTT. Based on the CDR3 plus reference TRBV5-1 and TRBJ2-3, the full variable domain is KAGVTQTPRYLIKTRGQQVTLSCSPISGHRSVSWYQQTPGQGLQFLFEYFSETQRNKGNFPGRFSGRQFSNSRSEMNVSTLELGDSALYLCASSLWPSGLRTDTQYFGPGTRLTVL.

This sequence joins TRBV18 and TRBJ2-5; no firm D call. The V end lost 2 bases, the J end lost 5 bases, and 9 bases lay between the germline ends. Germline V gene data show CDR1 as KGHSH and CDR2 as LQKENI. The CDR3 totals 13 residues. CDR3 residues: CASSPAREETQYF. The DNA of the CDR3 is TGTGCCAGCTCACCAGCCCGAGAGGAGACCCAGTACTTC.

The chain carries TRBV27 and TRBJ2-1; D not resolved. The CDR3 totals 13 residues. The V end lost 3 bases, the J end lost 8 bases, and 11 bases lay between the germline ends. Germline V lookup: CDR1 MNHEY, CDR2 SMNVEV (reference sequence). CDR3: CASSLSRWDEQFF. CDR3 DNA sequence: TGTGCCAGCAGTTTGTCCAGGTGGGATGAGCAGTTCTTC.